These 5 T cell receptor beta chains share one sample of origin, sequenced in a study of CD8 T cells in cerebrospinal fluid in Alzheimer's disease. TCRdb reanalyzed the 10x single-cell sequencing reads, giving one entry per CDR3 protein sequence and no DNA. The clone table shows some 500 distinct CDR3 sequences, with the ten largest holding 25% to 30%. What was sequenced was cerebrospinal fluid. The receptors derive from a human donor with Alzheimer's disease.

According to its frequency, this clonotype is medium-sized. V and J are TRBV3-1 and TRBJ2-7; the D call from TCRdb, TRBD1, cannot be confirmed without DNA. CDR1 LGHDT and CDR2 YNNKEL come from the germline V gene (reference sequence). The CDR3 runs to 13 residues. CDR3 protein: CASSPARGYEQYF.

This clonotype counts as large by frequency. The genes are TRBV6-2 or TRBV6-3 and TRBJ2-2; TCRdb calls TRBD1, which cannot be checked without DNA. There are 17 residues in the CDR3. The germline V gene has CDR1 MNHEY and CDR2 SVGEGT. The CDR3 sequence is CASSYDLGQVNTGELFF.

The CDR3 loop reads CATSSSGYRTDTQYF. The chain employs TRBV15 and TRBJ2-3. The CDR3 has 15 amino acids. The germline CDR1 and CDR2 sequences are LNHNV and YYDKDF (reference sequence).

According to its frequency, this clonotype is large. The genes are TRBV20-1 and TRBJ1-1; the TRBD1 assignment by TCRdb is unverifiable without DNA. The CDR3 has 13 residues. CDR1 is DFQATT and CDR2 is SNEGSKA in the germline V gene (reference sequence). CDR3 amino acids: CSARFPTGTEAFF.

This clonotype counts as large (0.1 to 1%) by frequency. The chain's CDR3 is CATSPRSGSTDTQYF. The chain carries TRBV24-1 and TRBJ2-3; TCRdb reports TRBD2, a call that lacks DNA to check it against. The germline V gene encodes CDR1 KGHDR and CDR2 SFDVKD. The CDR3 sequence is 15 residues long.